This TCR beta chain is drawn from a study of preoperative IRX-2 immunotherapy in early breast cancer. This table comes from immunoSEQ multiplex PCR, and its TCRdb copy is limited to in-frame clones, with some not included. The sample records fewer than 70,000 clones, roughly 94% being singletons. The treatment here: preoperative locoregional IRX-2 cytokine immunotherapy. Patients received preoperative, locoregional IRX-2 cytokine immunotherapy in a phase Ib study. Germline-derived CDR1 and CDR2 are LGHNA and YSLEER. V was trimmed by 0 bases and J by 8 bases, leaving 14 bases between them. The CDR3 is 16 residues long.

This material was collected from a patient treated with IRX-2 immunotherapy. The receptor was derived from a human donor with breast cancer. The chain couples TRBV4-3 to TRBJ1-6; unclear D gene. The CDR3 region has the DNA TGCGCCAGCAGCCAAGATAAGGGATCCCCCTATTCACCCCTCCACTTT. The encoded protein is CASSQDKGSPYSPLHF.